The entry below describes one T cell receptor (beta chain). At the DNA level, this CDR3 is encoded by other sequences in the same sample as well. The source of the sample is a study of shared clonotypes between healthy human individuals. The J segment lost 1 base and the V segment lost 4 bases, leaving 2 bases of the junction unmatched. CDR3 length equals 14 residues. Germline CDR1 is SGHVS and CDR2 is FQNEAQ. Method: immunoSEQ multiplex PCR; TCRdb's copy keeps in-frame clones and lacks some. The data show roughly 2.2 million clones, 85% to 95% seen once. This TCR came from a young man in good health. Some clones in this sample may be carry-over from other donors' samples. The chain joins TRBV7-8 to TRBJ2-3; 7 nucleotides line up with TRBD1. What was sequenced was naive CD4+ T cells from PBMCs. The subset is: CD45RA+ positively selected. The CDR3 DNA sequence: TGTGCCAGCAGCTCCCAGGGGGGCACAGATACGCAGTATTTT. Its translation: CASSSQGGTDTQYF.